A selection of T cell receptor beta chains follows, all from one sample in a study of immune evolution from preneoplasia to lung adenocarcinoma. Repertoires were generated with immunoSEQ multiplex PCR, while TCRdb's copy carries only in-frame clones and drops some. The profile shows 10,000 or so clones, around four fifths of them singletons. Sequenced material: FFPE lung adenocarcinoma in situ tissue. Source of these receptors: a person aged 55-80 years with lung adenocarcinoma. The CDR3 runs from the conserved cysteine through the conserved F or W. Fields, in order: clone size, V gene, CDR3 length, J gene, D gene, CDR3 protein. A D gene is named only where the DNA matches it firmly. Size is stated for part of the rows, as once, few or many counts, or as a class when the clone is expanded.

NA,TRBV5-1,13,TRBJ1-1,TRBD1,CASSRTGVTEAFF
NA,TRBV5-4,12,TRBJ1-6,NA,CASSLDNSPLHF
NA,TRBV1,15,NA,NA,CTSSQEEGSAYEQYF
NA,TRBV5-3,15,TRBJ2-7,NA,CASNIDTGPEYEQYF
NA,TRBV19,15,TRBJ1-5,NA,CASSISSGVGQPQHF
NA,TRBV7-9,18,TRBJ1-5,NA,CASSSGLGLLNLNQPQHF
NA,TRBV19,15,TRBJ2-6,NA,CASSIGGTGANVLTF
NA,TRBV16,13,TRBJ2-3,NA,CASSRTQGDTQYF
NA,TRBV28,13,TRBJ1-1,NA,CASKRSQNTEAFF
NA,TRBV2,14,TRBJ2-7,NA,CASRGSRDHYEQYF
NA,TRBV7-5,15,TRBJ2-3,NA,CASSLFSGAKDTQYF
NA,TRBV2,14,TRBJ2-2,NA,CASSREMNTGELFF
NA,TRBV6-6,14,TRBJ1-1,NA,CASSHGAGNTEAFF
NA,TRBV13,12,TRBJ1-4,NA,CASTRTNEKLFF
NA,TRBV28,14,TRBJ1-5,NA,CASSLRRLNQPQHF
NA,TRBV2,11,TRBJ2-1,NA,CASSGQSEQFF
few,TRBV19,14,TRBJ1-5,NA,CASSEGIRNQPQHF
NA,TRBV7-2,13,TRBJ1-1,NA,CASSFVRQTEAFF
NA,TRBV7-9,12,TRBJ2-2,NA,CASSKAPGELFF
few,TRBV6-1,12,TRBJ1-2,NA,CASSDSTYGYTF
NA,TRBV5-1,15,TRBJ1-1,NA,CASSFSGPMNTEAFF
NA,TRBV18,13,TRBJ2-3,TRBD2,CATPGGFTDTQYF
NA,TRBV4-1,16,TRBJ2-1,TRBD2,CASSQEGLAGGSEQFF
NA,TRBV9,13,TRBJ2-3,TRBD2,CVSGGGATDTQYF
few,TRBV30,12,TRBJ2-7,NA,CAWAQGIYEQYF
NA,TRBV28,14,TRBJ2-2,NA,CASSGGSRTGELFF
NA,TRBV28,14,TRBJ1-2,TRBD1,CASSWDRDSWGYTF
NA,TRBV6-5,12,TRBJ1-1,NA,CASSLPSSEAFF
medium-sized,TRBV7-8,14,TRBJ2-7,TRBD1,CASSPRDSSYEQYF
NA,TRBV5-4,14,TRBJ2-1,NA,CASSGGGRDNEQFF
few,TRBV29-1,14,TRBJ1-2,NA,CSVGISQGSGGYTF
NA,TRBV6-5,15,TRBJ2-4,TRBD2,CASSQTSGGKNIQYF
medium-sized,TRBV5-1,12,TRBJ1-6,NA,CASSSGNSPLHF
NA,TRBV7-3,15,TRBJ2-1,TRBD2,CASSPTSASYNEQFF
NA,TRBV6-6,15,TRBJ2-7,TRBD2,CASSLTSGVTYEQYF
few,TRBV29-1,13,TRBJ2-4,NA,CSVTGDRMNIQYF
NA,TRBV23-1,15,TRBJ1-3,NA,CASTRPGASGNTIYF
NA,TRBV5-1,14,TRBJ1-1,TRBD1,CASSLSRGGTEAFF
NA,TRBV7-2,13,TRBJ2-1,NA,CASSLQASGEQFF
NA,TRBV4-3,14,TRBJ1-3,TRBD1,CASSQGTGGNTIYF
few,TRBV4-2,15,TRBJ2-7,TRBD1,CASSQSGTGSYEQYF
NA,TRBV19,15,TRBJ2-1,NA,CASSITSGPPNEQFF
once,TRBV19,13,TRBJ1-1,NA,CASSIGVGTEAFF
NA,TRBV7-7,15,TRBJ2-1,NA,CASSSSQGPYNEQFF
NA,TRBV19,13,TRBJ1-2,NA,CASSILGGYGYTF
NA,TRBV2,16,TRBJ2-3,NA,CASSLFDRTSTDTQYF
NA,TRBV7-2,18,TRBJ2-2,NA,CASSLNIPLGANTGELFF
NA,TRBV10-1,13,TRBJ2-7,TRBD1,CASRRTGGYEQYF
large,TRBV4-1,12,TRBJ1-1,NA,CASSLANTEAFF
NA,TRBV4-1,16,TRBJ1-2,TRBD1,CASSQDQQGANYGYTF
NA,TRBV11-1,15,TRBJ2-3,TRBD2,CASSLFSGAKDTQYF